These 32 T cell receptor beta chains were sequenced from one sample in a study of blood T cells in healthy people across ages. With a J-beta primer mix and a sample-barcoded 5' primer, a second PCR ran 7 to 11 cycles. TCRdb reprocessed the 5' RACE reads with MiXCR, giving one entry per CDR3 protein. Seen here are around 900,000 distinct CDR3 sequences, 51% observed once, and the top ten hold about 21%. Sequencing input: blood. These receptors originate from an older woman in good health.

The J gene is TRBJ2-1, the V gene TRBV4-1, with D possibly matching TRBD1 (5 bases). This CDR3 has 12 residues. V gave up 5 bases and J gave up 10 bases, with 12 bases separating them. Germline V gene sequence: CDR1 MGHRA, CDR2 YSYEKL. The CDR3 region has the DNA TGCGCCAGCAGCAGAACTTGGACAGAGCAGTTCTTC. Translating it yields CASSRTWTEQFF.

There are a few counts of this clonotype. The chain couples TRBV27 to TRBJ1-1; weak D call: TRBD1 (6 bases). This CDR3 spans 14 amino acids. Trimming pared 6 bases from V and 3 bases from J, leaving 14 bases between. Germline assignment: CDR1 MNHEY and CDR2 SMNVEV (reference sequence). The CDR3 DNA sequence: TGTGCCAGCAGGAAGAACAGGGTCGACACTGAAGCTTTCTTT. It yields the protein CASRKNRVDTEAFF.

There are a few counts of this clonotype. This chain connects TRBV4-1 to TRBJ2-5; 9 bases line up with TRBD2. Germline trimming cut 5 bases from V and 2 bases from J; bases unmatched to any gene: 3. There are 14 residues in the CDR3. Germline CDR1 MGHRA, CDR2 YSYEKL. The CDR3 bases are TGCGCCAGCAGCGAGGGACTAGCTCAAGAGACCCAGTACTTC. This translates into CASSEGLAQETQYF.

CDR3 in amino acids: CASSLGGLAGAKNSNEQYF. The CDR3 DNA follows: TGTGCCAGCAGCTTAGGGGGGTTAGCGGGAGCCAAGAACTCAAATGAGCAGTACTTC. The rearrangement uses TRBV7-9 and TRBJ2-5; 9 bases align to TRBD2. This CDR3 has 19 amino acids. CDR1 SEHNR and CDR2 FQNEAQ come from the germline V gene (reference sequence). V dropped 1 base and J dropped 11; count of bases not matched to a gene: 23.

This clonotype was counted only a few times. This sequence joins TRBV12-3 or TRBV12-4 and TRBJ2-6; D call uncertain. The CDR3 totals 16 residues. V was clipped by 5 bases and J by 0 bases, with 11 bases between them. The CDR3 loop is CASSPLHLSGANVLTF. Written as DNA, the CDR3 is TGTGCCAGCAGTCCACTACACCTCTCTGGGGCCAACGTCCTGACTTTC.

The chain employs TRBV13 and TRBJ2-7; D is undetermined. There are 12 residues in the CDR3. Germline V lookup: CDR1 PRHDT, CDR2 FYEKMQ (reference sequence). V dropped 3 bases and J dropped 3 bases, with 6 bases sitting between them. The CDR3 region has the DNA TGTGCCAGCAGCTTCCCTAACTACGAGCAGTACTTC. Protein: CASSFPNYEQYF.

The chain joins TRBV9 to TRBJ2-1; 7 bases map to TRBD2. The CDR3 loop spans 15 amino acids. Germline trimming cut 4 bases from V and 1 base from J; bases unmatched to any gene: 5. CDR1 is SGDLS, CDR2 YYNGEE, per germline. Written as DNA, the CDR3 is TGTGCCAGCAGCTCCCGACTAGCTTCCTACAATGAGCAGTTCTTC. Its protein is CASSSRLASYNEQFF.

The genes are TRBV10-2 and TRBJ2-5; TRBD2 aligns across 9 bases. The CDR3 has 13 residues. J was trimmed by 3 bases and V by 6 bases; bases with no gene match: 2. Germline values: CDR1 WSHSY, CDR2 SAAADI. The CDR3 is CASRASGEETQYF. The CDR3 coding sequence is TGCGCCAGCAGGGCTAGCGGGGAAGAGACCCAGTACTTC.

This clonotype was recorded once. The CDR3 loop reads CASSLGTGVVLVVQETQYF. The DNA of the CDR3 is TGTGCCAGCAGTCTCGGGACAGGGGTAGTCCTGGTGGTACAAGAGACCCAGTACTTC. The rearrangement joins TRBV12-3 or TRBV12-4 to TRBJ2-5; the match to TRBD1 covers 10 bases. CDR3 length equals 19 residues. Germline trimming cut 5 bases from V and 2 bases from J; bases unmatched to any gene: 17.

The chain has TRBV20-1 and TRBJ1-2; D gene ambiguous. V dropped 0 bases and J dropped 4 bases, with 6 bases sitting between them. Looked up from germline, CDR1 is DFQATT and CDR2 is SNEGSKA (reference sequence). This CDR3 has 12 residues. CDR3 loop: CSARDGGYGYTF. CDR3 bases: TGCAGTGCTAGAGATGGCGGCTATGGCTACACCTTC.

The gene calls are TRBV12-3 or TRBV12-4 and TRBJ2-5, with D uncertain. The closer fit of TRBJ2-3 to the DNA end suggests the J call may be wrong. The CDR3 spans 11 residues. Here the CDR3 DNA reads TGTGCCAGCAGTCCCTTAGGTACGCAGTATTTT. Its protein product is CASSPLGTQYF.

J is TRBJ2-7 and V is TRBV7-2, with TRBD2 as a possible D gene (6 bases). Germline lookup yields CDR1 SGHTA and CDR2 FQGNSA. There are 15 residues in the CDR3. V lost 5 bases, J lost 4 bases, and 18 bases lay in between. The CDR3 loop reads CASSPEAAGPYEQYF. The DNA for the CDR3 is TGTGCCAGCAGCCCTGAGGCAGCGGGTCCGTACGAGCAGTACTTC.

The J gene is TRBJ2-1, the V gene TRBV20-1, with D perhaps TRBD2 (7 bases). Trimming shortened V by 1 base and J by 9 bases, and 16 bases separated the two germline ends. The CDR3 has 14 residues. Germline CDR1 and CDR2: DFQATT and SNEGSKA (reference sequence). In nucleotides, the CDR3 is TGCAGTGCTAGAGGAGGGTGGGAGGGGGGTGAGCAGTTCTTC. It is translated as CSARGGWEGGEQFF.

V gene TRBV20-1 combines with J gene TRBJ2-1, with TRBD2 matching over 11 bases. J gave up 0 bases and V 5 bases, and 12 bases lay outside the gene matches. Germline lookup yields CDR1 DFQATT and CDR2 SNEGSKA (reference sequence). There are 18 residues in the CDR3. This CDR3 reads CSAPGTSGSYSSYNEQFF. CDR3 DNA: TGCAGTGCTCCCGGGACTAGCGGCTCTTACTCCTCCTACAATGAGCAGTTCTTC.

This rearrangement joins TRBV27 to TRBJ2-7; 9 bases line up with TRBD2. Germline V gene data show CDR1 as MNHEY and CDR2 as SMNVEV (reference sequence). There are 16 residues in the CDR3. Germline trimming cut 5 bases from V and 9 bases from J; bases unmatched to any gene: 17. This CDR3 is CASSPAWRGRDSAQYF. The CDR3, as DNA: TGTGCCAGCAGTCCCGCATGGCGCGGGAGGGATTCTGCGCAGTACTTC.

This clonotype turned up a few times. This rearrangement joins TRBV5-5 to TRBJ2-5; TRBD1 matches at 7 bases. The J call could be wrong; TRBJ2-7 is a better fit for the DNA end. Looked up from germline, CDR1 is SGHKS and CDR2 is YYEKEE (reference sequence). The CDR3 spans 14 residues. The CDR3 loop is CASSLQGVVYEQYF. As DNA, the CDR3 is TGTGCCAGCAGCTTGCAGGGGGTGGTCTACGAGCAGTACTTC.

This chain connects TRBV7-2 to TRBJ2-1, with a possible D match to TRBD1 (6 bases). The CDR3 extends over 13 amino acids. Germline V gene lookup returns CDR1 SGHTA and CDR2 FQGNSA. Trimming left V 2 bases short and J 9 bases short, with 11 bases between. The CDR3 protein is CASSLYYRVEQFF. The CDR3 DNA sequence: TGTGCCAGCAGCTTATACTACAGGGTTGAGCAGTTCTTC. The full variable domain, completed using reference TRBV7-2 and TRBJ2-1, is GAGVSQSPSNKVTEKGKDVELRCDPISGHTALYWYRQSLGQGLEFLIYFQGNSAPDKSGLPSDRFSAERTGGSVSTLTIQRTQQEDSAVYLCASSLYYRVEQFFGPGTRLTVL.

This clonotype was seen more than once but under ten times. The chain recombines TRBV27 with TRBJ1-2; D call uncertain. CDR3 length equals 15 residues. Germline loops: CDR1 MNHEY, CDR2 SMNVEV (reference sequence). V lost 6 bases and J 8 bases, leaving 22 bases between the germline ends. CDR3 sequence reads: CASSLHKETGIGYTF. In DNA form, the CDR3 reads TGTGCCAGCAGCCTACACAAAGAGACCGGCATAGGCTACACCTTC.

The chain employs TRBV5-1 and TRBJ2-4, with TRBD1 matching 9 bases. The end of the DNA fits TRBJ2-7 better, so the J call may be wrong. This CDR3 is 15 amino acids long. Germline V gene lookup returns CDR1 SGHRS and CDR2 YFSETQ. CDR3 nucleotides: TGCGCCAGCAGCCCACAGACAGGGGGTATCTACGAGCAGTACTTC. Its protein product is CASSPQTGGIYEQYF.

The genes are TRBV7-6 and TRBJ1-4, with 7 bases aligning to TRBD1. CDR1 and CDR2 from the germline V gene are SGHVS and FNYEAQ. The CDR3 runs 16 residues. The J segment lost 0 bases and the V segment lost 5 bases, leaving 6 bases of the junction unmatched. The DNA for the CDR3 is TGTGCCAGCAGCAGGGACAGTATTGCAACTAATGAAAAACTGTTTTTT. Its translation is CASSRDSIATNEKLFF.

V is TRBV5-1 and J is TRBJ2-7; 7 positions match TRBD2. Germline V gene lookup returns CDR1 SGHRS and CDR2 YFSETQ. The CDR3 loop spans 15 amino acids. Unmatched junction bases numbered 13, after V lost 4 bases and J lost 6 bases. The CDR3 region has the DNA TGCGCCAGCAGCCCCCCCAAGGGAGGGACGAGCGAGCAGTACTTC. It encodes CASSPPKGGTSEQYF.

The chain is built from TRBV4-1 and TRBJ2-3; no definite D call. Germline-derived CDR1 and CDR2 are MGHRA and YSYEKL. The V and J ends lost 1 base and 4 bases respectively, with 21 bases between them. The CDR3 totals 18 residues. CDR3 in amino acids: CASSQVFSTSPASDTQYF. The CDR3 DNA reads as TGCGCCAGCAGCCAAGTTTTTTCAACGAGCCCGGCGTCAGATACGCAGTATTTT.

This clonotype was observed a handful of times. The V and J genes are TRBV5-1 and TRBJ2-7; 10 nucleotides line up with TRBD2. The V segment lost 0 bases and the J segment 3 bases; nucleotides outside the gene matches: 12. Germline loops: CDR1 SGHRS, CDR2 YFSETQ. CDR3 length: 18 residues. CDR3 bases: TGCGCCAGCAGCTTGGCCGCGGGACTAGCGCTACTGGGCTACGAGCAGTACTTC. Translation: CASSLAAGLALLGYEQYF.

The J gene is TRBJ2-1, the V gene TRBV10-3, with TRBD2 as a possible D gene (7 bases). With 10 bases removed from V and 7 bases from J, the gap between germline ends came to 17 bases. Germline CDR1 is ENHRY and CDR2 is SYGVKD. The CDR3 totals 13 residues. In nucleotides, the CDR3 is TGTGCCACGGGGGGCCTCGACAAAAATGAGCAGTTCTTC. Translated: CATGGLDKNEQFF.

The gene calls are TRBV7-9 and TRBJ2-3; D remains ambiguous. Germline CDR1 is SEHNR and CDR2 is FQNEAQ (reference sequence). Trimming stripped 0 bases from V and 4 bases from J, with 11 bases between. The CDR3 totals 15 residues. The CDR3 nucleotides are TGTGCCAGCAGCTTAGCGCTCGGTGGGGCAGATACGCAGTATTTT. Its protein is CASSLALGGADTQYF.

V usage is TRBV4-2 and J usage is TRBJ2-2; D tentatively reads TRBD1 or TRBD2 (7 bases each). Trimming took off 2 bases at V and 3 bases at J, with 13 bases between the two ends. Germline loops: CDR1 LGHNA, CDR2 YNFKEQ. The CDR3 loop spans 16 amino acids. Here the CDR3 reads CASSQLTGRDTGELFF. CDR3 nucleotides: TGTGCCAGCAGCCAATTGACAGGGAGGGACACCGGGGAGCTGTTTTTT.

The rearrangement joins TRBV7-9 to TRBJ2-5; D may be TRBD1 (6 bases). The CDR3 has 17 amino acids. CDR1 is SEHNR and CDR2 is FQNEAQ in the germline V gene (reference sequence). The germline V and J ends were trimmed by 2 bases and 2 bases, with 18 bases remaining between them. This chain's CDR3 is CASSLRQGNRLQETQYF. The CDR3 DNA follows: TGTGCCAGCAGCTTACGGCAGGGGAATAGACTACAAGAGACCCAGTACTTC.

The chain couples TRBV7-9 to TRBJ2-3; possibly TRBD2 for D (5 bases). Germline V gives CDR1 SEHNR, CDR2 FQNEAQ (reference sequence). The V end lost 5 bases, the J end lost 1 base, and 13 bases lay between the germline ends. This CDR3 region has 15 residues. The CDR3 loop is CASSPAVSRTDTQYF. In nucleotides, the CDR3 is TGTGCCAGCAGCCCAGCGGTGAGCCGCACAGATACGCAGTATTTT.

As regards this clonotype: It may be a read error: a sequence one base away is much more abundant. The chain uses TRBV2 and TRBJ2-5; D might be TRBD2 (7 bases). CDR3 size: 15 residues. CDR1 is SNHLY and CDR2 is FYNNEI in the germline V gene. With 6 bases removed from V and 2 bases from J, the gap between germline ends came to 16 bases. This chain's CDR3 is CASSPGASGQETQYF. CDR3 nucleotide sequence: TGTGCCAGCAGCCCAGGGGCTAGCGGACAAGAGACCCAGTACTTC.

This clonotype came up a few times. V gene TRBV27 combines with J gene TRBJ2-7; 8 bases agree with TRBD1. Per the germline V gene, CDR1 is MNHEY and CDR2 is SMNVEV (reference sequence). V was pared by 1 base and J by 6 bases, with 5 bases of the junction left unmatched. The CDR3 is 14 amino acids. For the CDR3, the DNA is TGTGCCAGCAGTTTATGGCGGACAGGGTCCGAGCAGTACTTC. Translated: CASSLWRTGSEQYF.

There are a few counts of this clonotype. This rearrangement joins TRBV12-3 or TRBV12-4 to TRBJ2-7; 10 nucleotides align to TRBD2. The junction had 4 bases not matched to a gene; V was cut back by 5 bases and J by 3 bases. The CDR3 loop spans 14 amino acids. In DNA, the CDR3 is TGTGCCAGCAGTAGGACTAGCGGACTCTACGAGCAGTACTTC. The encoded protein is CASSRTSGLYEQYF.

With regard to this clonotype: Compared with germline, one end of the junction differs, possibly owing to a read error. In DNA form, the CDR3 reads TGTGCCAGCGGCCAAGATCCCCGAGGACAGGACTACGAGCAGTACTTC. Protein product: CASGQDPRGQDYEQYF. The V call is TRBV4-2, the J call TRBJ2-7, with 7 bases that match TRBD1. Germline V gives CDR1 LGHNA, CDR2 YNFKEQ. The CDR3 is 16 amino acids.